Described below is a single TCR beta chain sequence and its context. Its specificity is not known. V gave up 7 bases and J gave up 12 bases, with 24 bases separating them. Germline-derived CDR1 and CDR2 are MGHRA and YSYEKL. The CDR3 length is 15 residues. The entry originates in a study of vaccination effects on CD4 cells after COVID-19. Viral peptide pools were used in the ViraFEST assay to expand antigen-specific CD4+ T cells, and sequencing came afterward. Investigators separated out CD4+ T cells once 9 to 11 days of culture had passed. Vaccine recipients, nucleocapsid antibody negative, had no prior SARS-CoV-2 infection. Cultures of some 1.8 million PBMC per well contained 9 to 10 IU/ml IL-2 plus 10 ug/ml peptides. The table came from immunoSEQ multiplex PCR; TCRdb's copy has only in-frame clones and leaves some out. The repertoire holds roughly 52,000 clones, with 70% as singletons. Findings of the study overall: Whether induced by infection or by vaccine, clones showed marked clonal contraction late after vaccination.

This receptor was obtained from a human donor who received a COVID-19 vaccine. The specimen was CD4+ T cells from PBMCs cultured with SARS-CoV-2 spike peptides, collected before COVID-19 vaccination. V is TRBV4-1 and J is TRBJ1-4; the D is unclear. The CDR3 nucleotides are TGCGCCAGCAACCTTCCCTCATCCGGGTACTCTCAACTGTTTTTT. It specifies CASNLPSSGYSQLFF.